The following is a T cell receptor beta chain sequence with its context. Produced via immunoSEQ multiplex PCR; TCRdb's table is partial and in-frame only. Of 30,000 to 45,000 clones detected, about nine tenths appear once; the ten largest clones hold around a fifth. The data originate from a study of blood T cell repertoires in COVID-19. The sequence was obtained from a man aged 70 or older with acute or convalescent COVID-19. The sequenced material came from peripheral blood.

CDR3 DNA: TGCAGTGCTAGTAGGGAGGACACCGGGGAGCTGTTTTTT. Translating it yields CSASREDTGELFF. The rearrangement links TRBV20-1 to TRBJ2-2; TRBD2 is a possible D gene (6 bases). The CDR3 runs to 13 residues. The germline V gene has CDR1 DFQATT and CDR2 SNEGSKA (reference sequence). The ends were cut back, 3 bases at V and 3 bases at J, with 8 bases in the middle.